The rows below give T cell receptor beta chains drawn from one sample of a study of OX40 agonist ivuxolimab in advanced cancers. Produced via immunoSEQ multiplex PCR; TCRdb's table is partial and in-frame only. The data hold about 34,000 clones, with approximately 81% observed a single time. Sequencing used CD4+ or CD8+ T cells sorted from blood, obtained in a trial of the OX40 agonist ivuxolimab. The receptors were gathered from an adult with an advanced solid tumor such as melanoma, head and neck, liver or kidney cancer. The CDR3 runs from the conserved cysteine through the conserved F or W. D genes are given only for firm matches. Size is omitted from some rows. Given values are once, few, many or a class for expanded clones.

DNA	CDR3	V	D	J	size
TGTGCCAGCAGCTTAACCCGTGGGGCAACCGGGGAGCTGTTTTTT	CASSLTRGATGELFF	TRBV7-2	.	TRBJ2-2	.
TGTGCCAGCAGTTATGGACCCTATAATTCACCCCTCCACTTT	CASSYGPYNSPLHF	TRBV6-5	.	TRBJ1-6	.
TGTGCCAGTAGTTCGCGGACTGAAGCTTTCTTT	CASSSRTEAFF	TRBV19	.	TRBJ1-1	.
TGCGCCAGCAGCCAGGGAGGGGATCAGCCCCAGCATTTT	CASSQGGDQPQHF	TRBV4-1	.	TRBJ1-5	few
TGTGCCAGCAGCGGAGGGACAGTCTACAATGAGCAGTTCTTC	CASSGGTVYNEQFF	TRBV9	TRBD1	TRBJ2-1	.
TGTGCCAGAAGCAACTATGGCTACACCTTC	CARSNYGYTF	TRBV7-5	.	TRBJ1-2	few
TGTGCCAGCTCACCGACTAGCGGGGCAAATCGTGGCACAGATACGCAGTATTTT	CASSPTSGANRGTDTQYF	TRBV18	TRBD2	TRBJ2-3	.
TGTGCCAGCAGCTTAGTCACGGTAGTTAATTCACCCCTCCACTTT	CASSLVTVVNSPLHF	TRBV7-2	.	TRBJ1-6	.
TGTGCCAGCAGCTTAACGGATTTGACAAACACCATATATTTT	CASSLTDLTNTIYF	TRBV11-2	.	TRBJ1-3	.
TGCGCCAGCAGCCTAGCCGGGACAGGAGACTATGGCTACACCTTC	CASSLAGTGDYGYTF	TRBV4-1	TRBD1	TRBJ1-2	.
TGCGCCAGCAGCCAAGATTTACTTTCCTATGGCTACACCTTC	CASSQDLLSYGYTF	TRBV4-3	.	TRBJ1-2	.
TGTGCCAGCAGTTTAGGAACGGGAGCAGAGGAGACCCAGTACTTC	CASSLGTGAEETQYF	TRBV28	.	TRBJ2-5	.
TGTGCCAGCAGCCTTGACAGGGCTGGAAACACCATATATTTT	CASSLDRAGNTIYF	TRBV7-9	TRBD1	TRBJ1-3	.
TGTGCCAGCAGCTTAGATCTCTCTGGGGCCAACGTCCTGACTTTC	CASSLDLSGANVLTF	TRBV11-2	.	TRBJ2-6	.
TGTGCCAGCAGCTTATGGGGGGCTCTAACAGATACGCAGTATTTT	CASSLWGALTDTQYF	TRBV7-8	.	TRBJ2-3	few
TGTGCCAGCTCACCACCGTCAGTTGACGAGCAGTACTTC	CASSPPSVDEQYF	TRBV18	.	TRBJ2-7	.
TGTGCTAGTGGTTTGGTAAGGTACGAGCAGTACTTC	CASGLVRYEQYF	TRBV12-5	.	TRBJ2-7	.
TGTGCCAGCAGAACAGGGTGGCAAGAGACCCAGTACTTC	CASRTGWQETQYF	TRBV6-5	.	TRBJ2-5	.
TGTGCCAGCAGCTACAGGGACCCTTCCGGCTACACCTTC	CASSYRDPSGYTF	TRBV11-2	.	TRBJ1-2	.
TGTGCCAGCAGCTTGGACGGGGGCTCTGAGCAGTTCTTC	CASSLDGGSEQFF	TRBV7-6	.	TRBJ2-1	.
TGTGCCAGCAGCCCCGGTTCTCTGATCGATACGCAGTATTTT	CASSPGSLIDTQYF	TRBV11-3	.	TRBJ2-3	.
TGTGCCAGCAGTTACGTGGGACCGAACACCGGGGAGCTGTTTTTT	CASSYVGPNTGELFF	TRBV6-5	.	TRBJ2-2	.
TGTGCCTGGAAGGCTAGCGGGGGGAGTAGCACAGATACGCAGTATTTT	CAWKASGGSSTDTQYF	TRBV30	TRBD2	TRBJ2-3	.
TGTGCCAGCAGTTACGGGGGTGGGGGTGAATACGAGCAGTACTTC	CASSYGGGGEYEQYF	TRBV6-6	.	TRBJ2-7	.
TGTGCCAGCAGCTTAGCGGACAGATACACTGAAGCTTTCTTT	CASSLADRYTEAFF	TRBV11-2	.	TRBJ1-1	.
TGTGCCAGCAGCCTACAGGGACCTGGAAACACCATATATTTT	CASSLQGPGNTIYF	TRBV6-5	.	TRBJ1-3	.
TGCGCCAGCAGCTTAGTTCTAGCCTCCCAGAACACTGAAGCTTTCTTT	CASSLVLASQNTEAFF	TRBV5-1	.	TRBJ1-1	.
TGTGCCAGCAGCCGGACTCGGGGCACCGGGGAGCTGTTTTTT	CASSRTRGTGELFF	TRBV14	.	TRBJ2-2	medium-sized
TGCGCCAGCAGCGAGGGACAGGGTTCGCACGAGCAGTACTTC	CASSEGQGSHEQYF	TRBV5-1	TRBD1	TRBJ2-7	.
TGTGCCAGCAGCCAGACAGAAGGGAACATTCAGTACTTC	CASSQTEGNIQYF	TRBV14	.	TRBJ2-4	.
TGTGCCAGCAGTGCTCCGGACAGGGGGCCCGGGGAGCTGTTTTTT	CASSAPDRGPGELFF	TRBV11-2	TRBD1	TRBJ2-2	.
TGTGCCAGTAGTCCGCTCCGGACAGGGAGCTACGAGCAGTACTTC	CASSPLRTGSYEQYF	TRBV19	TRBD1	TRBJ2-7	.
TGTGCCAGCAGCCTCCGACAGCCCACAGATACGCAGTATTTT	CASSLRQPTDTQYF	TRBV11-2	.	TRBJ2-3	few
TGTGCCAGCAGCTCGGACGCGTATAATTCACCCCTCCACTTT	CASSSDAYNSPLHF	TRBV7-3	.	TRBJ1-6	.
TGTGCCAGCTCTGCCTGGGTATTATCCTATAATTCACCCCTCCACTTT	CASSAWVLSYNSPLHF	TRBV18	.	TRBJ1-6	.
TGTGCCAGCAGTTACTCGCGACAGAAGTACGAGCAGTACTTC	CASSYSRQKYEQYF	TRBV6-5	.	TRBJ2-7	.
TGTGCCAGCAGCTCAGGGGGCCGGACTAATGAAAAACTGTTTTTT	CASSSGGRTNEKLFF	TRBV7-2	TRBD1	TRBJ1-4	once
TGTGCCAGCAGCTTAGCGGGCACAGATACGCAGTATTTT	CASSLAGTDTQYF	TRBV5-6	.	TRBJ2-3	once
TGTGCCAGCAGCTTAGATAACAGGTACGGCTCCTACAATGAGCAGTTCTTC	CASSLDNRYGSYNEQFF	TRBV11-3	.	TRBJ2-1	.
TGCAGCGTCGAATCCGGGACAGGGGCAATCGGGAACTTC	CSVESGTGAIGNF	TRBV29-1	TRBD1	TRBJ2-5	.
TGTGCCAGCAGCTTCTATACCGGGGAGCTGTTTTTT	CASSFYTGELFF	TRBV7-2	.	TRBJ2-2	medium-sized
TGCGCCAGCAGCTTCGACCTCATGACAGGGGCCAACGTCCTGACTTTC	CASSFDLMTGANVLTF	TRBV5-1	.	TRBJ2-6	.
TGTGCCAGCAGGGGTCCGGGACAGGGACCGGGCGAGCAGTACTTC	CASRGPGQGPGEQYF	TRBV2	TRBD1	TRBJ2-7	once
TGTGCCAGCAGTTTTACAGGGAACTACGAGCAGTACTTC	CASSFTGNYEQYF	TRBV28	.	TRBJ2-7	.
TGTGCCACCGACAGGACTCCCACTATGAGCGGCTACACCTTC	CATDRTPTMSGYTF	TRBV2	.	TRBJ1-2	.
TGCAGCGTTGTTACGGTAACTGGGGCCAACGTCCTGACTTTC	CSVVTVTGANVLTF	TRBV29-1	.	TRBJ2-6	.
TGCGCCAGCAGTGAGGGACTAGCGGGAGGGTATGAGCAGTTCTTC	CASSEGLAGGYEQFF	TRBV10-1	TRBD2	TRBJ2-1	once
TGTGCCAGCAGCTCTACGGGACTAGCGGGGAATACGCAGTATTTT	CASSSTGLAGNTQYF	TRBV7-2	TRBD2	TRBJ2-3	.
TGTGCCAGCAGCTTAAGGCCGGGGGGCAACAATGAGCAGTTCTTC	CASSLRPGGNNEQFF	TRBV7-2	.	TRBJ2-1	.
TGTGCCAGCAGCTTAAAAAGGACTAGCGGGTACAATGAGCAGTTCTTC	CASSLKRTSGYNEQFF	TRBV5-6	TRBD2	TRBJ2-1	.
TGTGCCAGCAGCCCTGGGACAGGTGGGGCCTATGGCTACACCTTC	CASSPGTGGAYGYTF	TRBV5-6	TRBD1	TRBJ1-2	.
TGCGCCAGCAGCCAAGGGGACACAGGATACTATGGCTACACCTTC	CASSQGDTGYYGYTF	TRBV4-3	.	TRBJ1-2	.
TGTGCCAGCAGTTCGTCCTGGGGGACAGGGGATGGCTACACCTTC	CASSSSWGTGDGYTF	TRBV6-5	TRBD1	TRBJ1-2	once
TGTGCCAGCAGCTTCGGACAAGCCTGGCCCAGACCTGAAGCTTTCTTT	CASSFGQAWPRPEAFF	TRBV5-5	.	TRBJ1-1	.
TGTGCCAGCAGCATGGGACAGTATAATTCACCCCTCCACTTT	CASSMGQYNSPLHF	TRBV7-9	TRBD1	TRBJ1-6	.
TGCGCCAGCAGTGGTTCAGGGGGCGCAAGTTTGGGTGAAAAACTGTTTTTT	CASSGSGGASLGEKLFF	TRBV5-1	TRBD1	TRBJ1-4	.
TGTGCCAGCAGTGCCGGGTCCCGCGGCACTGAAACTTTCTTT	CASSAGSRGTETFF	TRBV6-6	.	TRBJ1-1	.
TGTGCCAGCAGCTTAAACCCCACCCGGGAACAGTTCTTC	CASSLNPTREQFF	TRBV7-3	.	TRBJ2-1	.